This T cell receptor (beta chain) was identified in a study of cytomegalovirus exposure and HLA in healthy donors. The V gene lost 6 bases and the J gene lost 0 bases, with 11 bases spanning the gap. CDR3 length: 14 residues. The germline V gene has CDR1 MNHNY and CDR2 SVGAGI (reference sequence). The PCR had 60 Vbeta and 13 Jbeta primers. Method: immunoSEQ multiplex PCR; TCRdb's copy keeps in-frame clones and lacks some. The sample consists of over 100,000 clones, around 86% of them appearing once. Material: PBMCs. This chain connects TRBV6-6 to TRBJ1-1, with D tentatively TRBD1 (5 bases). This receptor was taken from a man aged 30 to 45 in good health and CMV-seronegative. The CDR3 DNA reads TGTGCCAGCAGCCCCAGGGTGCTGAACACTGAAGCTTTCTTT. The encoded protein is CASSPRVLNTEAFF.